One and the same sample provided the 13 T cell receptor beta chains below, sequenced in a study of glioma-infiltrating T cells. The iRepertoire nested amplicon-rescue multiplex PCR amplified TCR alpha and beta CDR3s from RNA. TCRdb called the multiplex PCR reads again in MiXCR, with one record for every CDR3 protein. The table has about 130,000 distinct CDR3 sequences, under 30% seen once. The sequenced sample consisted of glioma tissue, nonneoplastic brain tissue, or PBMCs (not recorded which). These receptors all come from a human donor with low-grade glioma or glioblastoma, undergoing nonglioma brain surgery, or in good health (not recorded which).

This clonotype has more than one count but fewer than ten. A much larger clone lies a single base off, so this may be a read error. DNA for the CDR3: TGTGCCAGCAGATCCCGGATAGGTGAGCAGCTCTTC. This codes for CASRSRIGEQLF. The rearrangement links TRBV7-9 to TRBJ2-1; D gene uncertain. The CDR3 covers 12 residues. Germline CDR1 is SEHNR and CDR2 is FQNEAQ (reference sequence).

The chain uses TRBV6-1 and TRBJ2-6; TRBD2 matches 12 bases. Germline loops: CDR1 MNHNS, CDR2 SASEGT. This CDR3 region has 18 residues. J lost 3 bases, V lost 5 bases, and 8 bases had no gene match. CDR3 sequence reads: CASSKPTSGGSGANVLTF. Written as DNA, the CDR3 is TGTGCCAGCAGTAAACCGACTAGCGGGGGTAGTGGGGCCAACGTCCTGACTTTC.

The V gene is TRBV20-1, the J gene TRBJ1-2; weak D call: TRBD1 (6 bases). In germline, CDR1 is DFQATT, CDR2 SNEGSKA (reference sequence). The CDR3 covers 15 residues. V lost 4 bases, J lost 4 bases, and 19 bases lay in between. CDR3 nucleotide sequence: TGCAGTGCTAAGACGGGGGGCAGGGCGTCCTATGGCTACACCTTC. Translating it yields CSAKTGGRASYGYTF.

Remarks on this clonotype: This may stem from a read error, because a much larger clone lies one nucleotide away. The chain carries TRBV20-1 and TRBJ2-1, with 8 bases fitting TRBD1. The germline CDR1 and CDR2 sequences are DFQATT and SNEGSKA (reference sequence). This CDR3 has 17 residues. CDR3 sequence: CSARRLLGGQGDNEKFF. The CDR3 nucleotides are TGCAGTGCTAGACGTCTGCTTGGCGGACAGGGAGACAATGAGAAGTTCTTC.

This clonotype was counted ten times or more. V gene TRBV6-1 combines with J gene TRBJ1-3; 10 nucleotides agree with TRBD1. The CDR3 totals 15 residues. Looked up from germline, CDR1 is MNHNS and CDR2 is SASEGT. The J segment lost 1 base and the V segment lost 8 bases, leaving 5 bases of the junction unmatched. For the CDR3, the DNA is TGTGCCAGCCCCGGGACAGGGGCGTCTGGAAACACCATATATTTT. This translates into CASPGTGASGNTIYF.

The chain carries TRBV5-1 and TRBJ2-4, with D perhaps TRBD1 (8 bases). The germline CDR1 and CDR2 sequences are SGHRS and YFSETQ. CDR3 length equals 16 residues. Trimming took off 4 bases at V and 5 bases at J, with 19 bases between the two ends. The CDR3 DNA reads as TGCGCCAGCAGCCGACTGGGGGGGACAGGAGAAAACATTCAGTACTTC. Translating gives CASSRLGGTGENIQYF.

This clonotype was seen a few times. The chain couples TRBV7-9 to TRBJ1-6; no clear D. Looked up from germline, CDR1 is SEHNR and CDR2 is FQNEAQ (reference sequence). The CDR3 runs 16 residues. The germline V and J ends were trimmed by 1 base and 8 bases, with 15 bases remaining between them. The CDR3 bases are TGTGCCAGCAGCTTAGTGTCCGGGGTAGTTGATTCACCCCTCCACTTT. Residues: CASSLVSGVVDSPLHF.

The gene calls are TRBV14 and TRBJ2-2; D remains unclear. CDR1 is SGHDN and CDR2 is FVKESK in the germline V gene. The CDR3 extends over 18 amino acids. Trimming stripped 3 bases from V and 1 base from J, with 18 bases between. The CDR3 sequence: CASSHLTSGPVNTGELFF. The CDR3 DNA reads TGTGCCAGCAGCCATCTCACCTCCGGGCCGGTGAACACCGGGGAGCTGTTTTTT.

The chain employs TRBV7-6 and TRBJ1-4; D remains unclear. CDR3 size: 13 residues. Germline loops: CDR1 SGHVS, CDR2 FNYEAQ. Deletions cut 1 base from V and 7 bases from J, with 7 bases between. The CDR3 sequence is CASSLGQVEKLFF. The CDR3 DNA sequence: TGTGCCAGCAGCTTAGGGCAGGTTGAAAAACTGTTTTTT.

The chain combines TRBV6-1 with TRBJ1-5; D ambiguous. The germline CDR1 and CDR2 sequences are MNHNS and SASEGT. Trimming took off 5 bases at V and 0 bases at J, with 8 bases between the two ends. This CDR3 is built from 14 residues. In DNA form, the CDR3 reads TGTGCCAGCAGTTATGTGGATAGCAATCAGCCCCAGCATTTT. As protein: CASSYVDSNQPQHF.

The chain uses TRBV4-2 and TRBJ1-6; D gene uncertain. The length of the CDR3 is 13 residues. From germline, CDR1 is LGHNA and CDR2 YNFKEQ. The V end lost 2 bases, the J end lost 10 bases, and 9 bases lay between the germline ends. CDR3 sequence: CASSQTGVSPLHF. CDR3 DNA: TGTGCCAGCAGCCAAACGGGAGTATCACCCCTCCACTTT.

With respect to this clonotype: One end of the junction does not line up with germline, which may come from a read error. The chain joins TRBV15 to TRBJ1-2; possibly TRBD1 for D (5 bases). The CDR3 length is 15 residues. Looked up from germline, CDR1 is LNHNV and CDR2 is YYDKDF (reference sequence). The CDR3 region has the DNA TGTGCCACCAGCAGAGTCGGGGGTCGTAGAGATGGCTACGCCTTC. It specifies CATSRVGGRRDGYAF. The whole variable domain, remainder taken from reference TRBV15 and TRBJ1-2, is DAMVIQNPRYQVTQFGKPVTLSCSQTLNHNVMYWYQQKSSQAPKLLFHYYDKDFNNEADTPDNFQSRRPNTSFCFLDIRSPGLGDTAMYLCATSRVGGRRDGYAFGSGTRLTVV.

V usage is TRBV5-4 and J usage is TRBJ1-5, with 8 bases lining up with TRBD1. The V segment lost 4 bases and the J segment 0 bases; nucleotides outside the gene matches: 15. Germline V gene lookup returns CDR1 SGHNT and CDR2 YYREEE (reference sequence). This CDR3 is built from 19 residues. The CDR3 loop reads CASSPSSGQGFYSNQPQHF. The CDR3 region has the DNA TGTGCCAGCAGCCCTAGTTCAGGACAGGGCTTCTATAGCAATCAGCCCCAGCATTTT.